A single sample is the source of the 27 T cell receptor beta chains below, sequenced in a study of blood T cell repertoires in COVID-19. Repertoires were generated with immunoSEQ multiplex PCR, while TCRdb's copy carries only in-frame clones and drops some. The sample records fewer than 350,000 clones, less than 85% being singletons. Sample: PBMCs or T cells enriched from blood (not recorded which). Source of these receptors: a woman aged 45 to 65 who had recovered from COVID-19.

This clone was seen more than once but under ten times. V is TRBV7-9 and J is TRBJ2-7, with TRBD1 as a possible D gene (5 bases). From germline, CDR1 is SEHNR and CDR2 FQNEAQ (reference sequence). The CDR3 runs to 15 residues. V gave up 4 bases and J gave up 2 bases, with 15 bases separating them. In nucleotides, the CDR3 is TGTGCCAGCAGCTCGGGCAGGGAAAGGGCCTACGAGCAGTACTTC. Protein product: CASSSGRERAYEQYF.

The chain recombines TRBV5-1 with TRBJ1-4; D gene unclear. Germline V lookup: CDR1 SGHRS, CDR2 YFSETQ. This CDR3 spans 13 amino acids. The V gene lost 2 bases and the J gene lost 8 bases, with 10 bases spanning the gap. The CDR3 sequence: CASSFQVQEKLFF. CDR3 coding DNA: TGCGCCAGCAGCTTCCAAGTCCAGGAAAAACTGTTTTTT.

This clone appeared once. The chain carries TRBV21-1 and TRBJ2-7; TRBD1 is the table's D call, not checked against the DNA. TRBV21-1 is tagged as a pseudogene. The CDR3 consists of 14 residues. The CDR3 loop is CASSKDRTADEQYF. CDR3 DNA sequence: TGTGCCAGCAGCAAAGACAGGACAGCGGACGAGCAGTACTTC.

This clone was detected once. This sequence joins TRBV5-1 and TRBJ2-2, with 10 bases identical to TRBD2. The CDR3 extends over 18 amino acids. CDR1 is SGHRS and CDR2 is YFSETQ in the germline V gene. V gave up 1 base and J gave up 5 bases; unmatched junction bases: 11. The CDR3 is CASSLKASGGTGTGELFF. In DNA form, the CDR3 reads TGCGCCAGCAGCTTGAAAGCTAGCGGGGGTACGGGGACCGGGGAGCTGTTTTTT.

The rearrangement uses TRBV5-4 and TRBJ2-4; possibly TRBD1 for D (5 bases). V lost 1 base to trimming and J lost 7 bases, with 9 bases between them. Germline V lookup: CDR1 SGHNT, CDR2 YYREEE (reference sequence). The CDR3 sequence is 13 residues long. CDR3 sequence reads: CASSLLGHNIQYF. CDR3 nucleotides: TGTGCCAGCAGCTTGTTAGGACATAACATTCAGTACTTC.

J is TRBJ1-2 and V is TRBV6-6; TRBD1 matches 8 bases. There are 13 residues in the CDR3. The trim removed 5 bases at V and 6 bases at J, leaving 5 bases unmatched. Germline V gives CDR1 MNHNY, CDR2 SVGAGI (reference sequence). The CDR3 sequence: CASSQQGVDGYTF. The CDR3 region has the DNA TGTGCCAGCAGTCAACAGGGGGTCGATGGCTACACCTTC.

In nucleotides, the CDR3 is TGTGCCAGCAGCTCGGGACAGCCCACAGATACGCAGTATTTT. It codes for CASSSGQPTDTQYF. The chain links TRBV5-6 to TRBJ2-3; 7 bases line up with TRBD1. With V trimmed by 3 bases and J by 2 bases, 3 bases remained unmatched. This CDR3 has 14 residues. CDR1 is SGHDT, CDR2 YYEEEE, per germline.

This sequence joins TRBV19 and TRBJ1-1; D is possibly TRBD1 (6 bases). The CDR3 covers 17 residues. Trimming cost V 0 bases and J 0 bases, with 14 bases left between them. Germline lookup yields CDR1 LNHDA and CDR2 SQIVND (reference sequence). The CDR3 bases are TGTGCCAGTAGTATAGATCATAGGACAGCCATGAACACTGAAGCTTTCTTT. This encodes CASSIDHRTAMNTEAFF.

This clone was detected only once. V is TRBV19 and J is TRBJ1-1; 10 nucleotides align to TRBD1. CDR1 and CDR2 from the germline V gene are LNHDA and SQIVND (reference sequence). The CDR3 covers 17 residues. The V and J ends lost 4 bases and 5 bases, in that order; junction bases with no gene match: 13. The CDR3 loop reads CASSNRDRGRRGTEAFF. Here the CDR3 DNA reads TGTGCCAGTAGTAACCGGGACAGGGGCCGGAGGGGGACTGAAGCTTTCTTT.

The rearrangement uses TRBV28 and TRBJ1-6, with D possibly TRBD1 on 6 matching bases. Per germline, CDR1 MDHEN and CDR2 SYDVKM. V lost 5 bases and J lost 3, with 17 bases in between. The CDR3 runs to 17 residues. CDR3 amino acids: CASSGLRGSNYNSPLHF. In DNA, the CDR3 is TGTGCCAGCAGTGGACTCAGGGGATCAAACTATAATTCACCCCTCCACTTT.

The genes are TRBV5-1 and TRBJ1-3; D possibly corresponds to TRBD1 (5 bases). The CDR3 extends over 15 amino acids. V was clipped by 7 bases and J by 0 bases, with 14 bases between them. Germline V gives CDR1 SGHRS, CDR2 YFSETQ. The CDR3 is CASSKRGDSGNTIYF. Written as DNA, the CDR3 is TGCGCCAGCTCGAAGCGGGGGGACTCTGGAAACACCATATATTTT.

The count of this clone is one. This chain uses TRBV7-9 with TRBJ2-7; 11 nucleotides match TRBD2. Germline V CDR1 and CDR2: SEHNR, FQNEAQ (reference sequence). The CDR3 has 15 amino acids. The V segment lost 3 bases and the J segment 5 bases; nucleotides outside the gene matches: 6. This CDR3 reads CASSFSTSGSHEQYF. The CDR3 DNA is TGTGCCAGCAGCTTTAGCACTAGCGGGAGCCACGAGCAGTACTTC.

J is TRBJ1-1 and V is TRBV5-1; no definite D call. The ends were cut back, 0 bases at V and 0 bases at J, with 9 bases in the middle. Germline loops: CDR1 SGHRS, CDR2 YFSETQ. The CDR3 is 15 residues long. The chain's CDR3 is CASSLEGLMNTEAFF. The DNA of the CDR3 is TGCGCCAGCAGCTTGGAAGGACTGATGAACACTGAAGCTTTCTTT.

This clone was counted a single time. The CDR3 region is CASSLAGTTKSSYNEQFF. The CDR3 DNA is TGTGCCAGCAGCTTAGCCGGGACTACGAAGAGCTCCTACAATGAGCAGTTCTTC. The chain uses TRBV11-3 and TRBJ2-1; 7 nucleotides align to TRBD2. The CDR3 spans 18 residues. In germline, CDR1 is SGHNT, CDR2 YENEEA. Trimming at V came to 1 base and at J to 0 bases, leaving 9 bases not matched to a gene.

V is TRBV14 and J is TRBJ1-4; tentative D call: TRBD1 (6 bases). This CDR3 has 14 amino acids. V lost 3 bases and J lost 8, with 13 bases in between. Germline V gene lookup returns CDR1 SGHDN and CDR2 FVKESK. The CDR3 loop is CASSQLSQGEKLFF. The CDR3, as DNA: TGTGCCAGCAGCCAGCTTTCACAGGGAGAAAAACTGTTTTTT.

V gene TRBV5-6 combines with J gene TRBJ1-2, with TRBD1 matching over 9 bases. CDR3 length: 14 amino acids. V lost 2 bases and J lost 3; bases outside the gene matches: 2. The V gene's germline CDR1 is SGHDT and CDR2 YYEEEE. DNA for the CDR3: TGTGCCAGCAGCTTATGGGACAGGGACTATGGCTACACCTTC. Its translation is CASSLWDRDYGYTF.

This clone was counted only a few times. V usage is TRBV5-1 and J usage is TRBJ1-5; D is perhaps TRBD1 (6 bases). The V gene's germline CDR1 is SGHRS and CDR2 YFSETQ. This CDR3 is 17 amino acids long. The germline V and J ends were trimmed by 2 bases and 4 bases, with 19 bases remaining between them. The CDR3 loop reads CASSLGVSGVGNQPQHF. DNA for the CDR3: TGCGCCAGCAGCTTAGGGGTTTCAGGGGTCGGTAATCAGCCCCAGCATTTT. Full variable domain (rest looked up from reference TRBV5-1 and TRBJ1-5): KAGVTQTPRYLIKTRGQQVTLSCSPISGHRSVSWYQQTPGQGLQFLFEYFSETQRNKGNFPGRFSGRQFSNSRSEMNVSTLELGDSALYLCASSLGVSGVGNQPQHFGDGTRLSIL.

The chain combines TRBV7-9 with TRBJ2-5; 13 bases fit TRBD2. The CDR3 spans 15 residues. Germline values: CDR1 SEHNR, CDR2 FQNEAQ (reference sequence). V shed 5 bases, J shed 5 bases, and the junction held 5 bases outside the gene matches. This chain's CDR3 is CASSTWTSGSETQYF. The CDR3 DNA reads as TGTGCCAGCAGCACCTGGACTAGCGGGAGTGAGACCCAGTACTTC.

This chain uses TRBV4-3 with TRBJ2-2, with TRBD2 identical over 12 bases. There are 17 residues in the CDR3. CDR1 and CDR2 from the germline V gene are LGHNA and YSLEER. After removal of 1 base from V and 4 bases from J, the junction contained 4 bases not matched to a gene. CDR3 sequence (DNA): TGCGCCAGCAGCCAAGGTGGACTAGCGGGATCCACCGGGGAGCTGTTTTTT. This encodes CASSQGGLAGSTGELFF.

This clone is a singleton in its sample. The CDR3 reads CASSQGGLAGEETQYF. The CDR3 coding sequence is TGCGCCAGCAGCCAGGGGGGACTAGCGGGAGAAGAGACCCAGTACTTC. J is TRBJ2-5 and V is TRBV4-3; the match to TRBD2 covers 14 bases. Trimming at V came to 3 bases and at J to 3 bases, leaving 3 bases not matched to a gene. This CDR3 spans 16 amino acids. Germline V CDR1 and CDR2: LGHNA, YSLEER.

The chain employs TRBV7-6 and TRBJ2-3; 8 nucleotides line up with TRBD2. Germline trimming cut 2 bases from V and 7 bases from J; bases unmatched to any gene: 14. Germline assignment: CDR1 SGHVS and CDR2 FNYEAQ. The CDR3 loop spans 17 amino acids. CDR3 sequence: CASSLSPSGGALHTQYF. The CDR3 coding sequence is TGTGCCAGCAGCTTATCCCCATCCGGGGGGGCCTTACATACGCAGTATTTT.

Only one count was recorded for this clone. In DNA, the CDR3 is TGTGCCAGCAGCCCGACAGGAGCTAACTATGGCTACACCTTC. It specifies CASSPTGANYGYTF. The chain joins TRBV6-5 to TRBJ1-2, with TRBD1 as a possible D gene (6 bases). Trimming removed 6 bases from V and 0 bases from J, with 11 bases in between. This CDR3 spans 14 amino acids. CDR1 and CDR2 (germline): MNHEY, SVGAGI.

V gene TRBV5-5 combines with J gene TRBJ1-4; perhaps TRBD1 as D (6 bases). Deletions cut 3 bases from V and 8 bases from J, with 14 bases between. This CDR3 comprises 14 residues. Germline V gene lookup returns CDR1 SGHKS and CDR2 YYEKEE (reference sequence). The CDR3 protein is CASSSRGGIEKLFF. The CDR3 DNA is TGTGCCAGCAGCTCACGTGGGGGCATCGAAAAACTGTTTTTT.

This clone came up many times. The rearrangement links TRBV30 to TRBJ1-2; no clear D gene. The V and J ends lost 5 bases and 4 bases respectively, with 11 bases between them. Germline CDR1 and CDR2: GTSNPN and SVGIG (reference sequence). This CDR3 has 12 residues. In DNA form, the CDR3 reads TGTGCCTGGTCGTTGGCGGGCTATGGCTACACCTTC. This sequence encodes CAWSLAGYGYTF.

The rearrangement joins TRBV6-5 to TRBJ2-7; 8 nucleotides line up with TRBD1. The CDR3 runs 15 residues. CDR1 and CDR2 from the germline V gene are MNHEY and SVGAGI. The V gene end was trimmed by 6 bases and the J gene end by 2 bases; junction bases not matched to a gene: 9. The CDR3 sequence: CASRRQGSTTYEQYF. Here the CDR3 DNA reads TGTGCCAGCAGACGACAGGGGTCAACCACCTACGAGCAGTACTTC.

This sequence joins TRBV12-3 or TRBV12-4 and TRBJ1-1; D gene unclear. The CDR3 is 13 residues long. V was pared by 2 bases and J by 4 bases, with 8 bases between. Here the CDR3 reads CASSLTWATEAFF. The CDR3 DNA reads as TGTGCCAGCAGTTTAACCTGGGCCACTGAAGCTTTCTTT.

CDR3 region: CASSRTGVEQYF. The CDR3 nucleotides read TGTGCCAGCAGTCGGACAGGGGTCGAGCAGTACTTC. The V and J genes are TRBV6-5 and TRBJ2-7; 9 bases are a match to TRBD1. The CDR3 runs 12 residues. CDR1 and CDR2 (germline): MNHEY, SVGAGI. Trimming cost V 5 bases and J 6 bases; bases outside gene matches: 2.